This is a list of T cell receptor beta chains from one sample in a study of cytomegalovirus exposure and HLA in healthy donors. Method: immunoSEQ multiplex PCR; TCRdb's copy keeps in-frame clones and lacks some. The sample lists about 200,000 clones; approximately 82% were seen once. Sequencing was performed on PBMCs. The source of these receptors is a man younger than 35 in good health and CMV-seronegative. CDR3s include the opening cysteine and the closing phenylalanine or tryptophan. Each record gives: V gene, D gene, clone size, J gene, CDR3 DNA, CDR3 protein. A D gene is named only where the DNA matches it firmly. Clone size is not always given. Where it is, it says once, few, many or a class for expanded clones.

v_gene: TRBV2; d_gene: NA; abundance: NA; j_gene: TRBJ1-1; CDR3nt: TGTGCCAGCACAGCGGGGGTGAGGACTGAAGCTTTCTTT; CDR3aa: CASTAGVRTEAFF
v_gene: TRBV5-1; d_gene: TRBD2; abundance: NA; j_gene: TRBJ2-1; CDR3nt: TGCGCCAGCAGGATGGGACTAGCGGAAAATGAGCAGTTCTTC; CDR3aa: CASRMGLAENEQFF
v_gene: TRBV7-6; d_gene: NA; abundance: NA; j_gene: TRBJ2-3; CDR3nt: TGTGCCAGCAGCTTTAGCGGAGGAAACACAGATACGCAGTATTTT; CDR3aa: CASSFSGGNTDTQYF
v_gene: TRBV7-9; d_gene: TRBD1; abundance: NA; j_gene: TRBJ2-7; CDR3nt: TGTGCCATCCCCCGGACAGGGCTTTCCTACGAGCAGTACTTC; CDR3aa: CAIPRTGLSYEQYF
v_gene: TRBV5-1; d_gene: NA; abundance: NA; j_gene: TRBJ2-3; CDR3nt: TGCGCCAGCAGCTTTGCAGGTACTTCTAGCACAGATACGCAGTATTTT; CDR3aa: CASSFAGTSSTDTQYF
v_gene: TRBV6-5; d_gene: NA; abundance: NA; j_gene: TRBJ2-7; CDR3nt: TGTGCCAGCAGTTACTCCGGTATAAGCTCCTACGAGCAGTACTTC; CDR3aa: CASSYSGISSYEQYF
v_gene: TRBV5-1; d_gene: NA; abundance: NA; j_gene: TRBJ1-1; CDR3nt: TGCGCCAGCAGCTTTTCATCAGGGGTAACTGAAGCTTTCTTT; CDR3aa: CASSFSSGVTEAFF
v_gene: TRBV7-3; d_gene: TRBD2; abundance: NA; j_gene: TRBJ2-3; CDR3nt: TGTGCCAGCAGCCAAAACGGCGGGAGAGCAGATACGCAGTATTTT; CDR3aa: CASSQNGGRADTQYF
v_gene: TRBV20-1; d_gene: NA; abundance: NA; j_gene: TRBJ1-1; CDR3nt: TGCAGTGCTCCCCATCCTAATGAAGCTTTCTTT; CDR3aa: CSAPHPNEAFF
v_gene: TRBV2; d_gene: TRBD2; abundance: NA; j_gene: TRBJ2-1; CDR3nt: TGTGCCAGCACCGACTGGGTAGCGGGAGATAATGAGCAGTTCTTC; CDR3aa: CASTDWVAGDNEQFF
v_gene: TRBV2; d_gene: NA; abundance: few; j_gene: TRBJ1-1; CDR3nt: TGTGCCAGCAGTGATTCCTACACTGAAGCTTTCTTT; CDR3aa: CASSDSYTEAFF
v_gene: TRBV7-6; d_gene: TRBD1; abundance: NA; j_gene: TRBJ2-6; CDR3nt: TGTGCCAGCAGCACGATCACCGGGACAGGGGGAAGCTCTGGGGCCAACGTCCTGACTTTC; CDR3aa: CASSTITGTGGSSGANVLTF
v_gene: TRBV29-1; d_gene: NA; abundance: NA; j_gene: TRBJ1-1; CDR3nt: TGCAGCCCGGGACTTTCGCAGGGTAACACTGAAGCTTTCTTT; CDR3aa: CSPGLSQGNTEAFF
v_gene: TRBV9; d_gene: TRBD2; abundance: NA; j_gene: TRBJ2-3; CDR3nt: TGTGCCAGCAGCCTCTGGACTAGCGGGAGCGTCCCAGATACGCAGTATTTT; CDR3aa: CASSLWTSGSVPDTQYF
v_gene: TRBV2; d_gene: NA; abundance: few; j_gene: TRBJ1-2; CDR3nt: TGTGCCAGCAGTGACAGGGGATATGGCTACACCTTC; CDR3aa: CASSDRGYGYTF
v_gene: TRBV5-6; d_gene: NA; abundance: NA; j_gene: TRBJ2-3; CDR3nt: TGTGCCAGCAGCTTGGAGCGTACGCAGTATTTT; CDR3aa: CASSLERTQYF
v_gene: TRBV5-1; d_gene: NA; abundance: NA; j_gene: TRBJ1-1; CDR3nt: TGCGCCAGCAGCTTGATAGAGAACACTGAAGCTTTCTTT; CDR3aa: CASSLIENTEAFF
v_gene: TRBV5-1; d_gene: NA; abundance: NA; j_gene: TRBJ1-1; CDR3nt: TGCGCCAGCAGCTTGGGGGGGCCTGGCACTGAAGCTTTCTTT; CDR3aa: CASSLGGPGTEAFF
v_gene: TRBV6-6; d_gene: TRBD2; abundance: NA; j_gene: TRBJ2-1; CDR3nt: TGTGCCAGCAGGGGAGCTAGCGGGAGCTCCTACAATGAGCAGTTCTTC; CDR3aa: CASRGASGSSYNEQFF
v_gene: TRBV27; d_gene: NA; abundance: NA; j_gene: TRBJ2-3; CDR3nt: TGTGCCAGCGGACAAGGGTTGGGTCCAGATACGCAGTATTTT; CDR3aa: CASGQGLGPDTQYF
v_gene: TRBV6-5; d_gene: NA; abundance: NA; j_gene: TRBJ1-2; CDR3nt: TGTGCCAGCAGTTACTCGAATTCCCGGGTCTATGGCTACACCTTC; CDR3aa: CASSYSNSRVYGYTF
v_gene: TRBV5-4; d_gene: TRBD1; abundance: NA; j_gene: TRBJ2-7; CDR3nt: TGTGCCAGCAGCCCCGGGACAGGGCTCTACGAGCAGTACTTC; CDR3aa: CASSPGTGLYEQYF
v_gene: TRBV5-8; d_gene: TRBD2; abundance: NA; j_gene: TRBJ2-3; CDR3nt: TGTGCCAGCAGCGCAATGTGGGGGGGTTTCACAGATACGCAGTATTTT; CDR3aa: CASSAMWGGFTDTQYF
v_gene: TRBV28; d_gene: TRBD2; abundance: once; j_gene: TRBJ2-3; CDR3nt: TGTGCCAGCAGTCCGCCTAGCGGGAAGGCAGATACGCAGTATTTT; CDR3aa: CASSPPSGKADTQYF
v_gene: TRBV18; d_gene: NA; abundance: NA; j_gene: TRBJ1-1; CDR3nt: TGTGCCAGCTCACCCAGCGGGGGCCAGAACACTGAAGCTTTCTTT; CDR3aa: CASSPSGGQNTEAFF
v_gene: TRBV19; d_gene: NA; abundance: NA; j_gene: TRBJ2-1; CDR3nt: TGTGCCAGTAGTATGTCCGGGAGCCTCTACAATGAGCAGTTCTTC; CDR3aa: CASSMSGSLYNEQFF
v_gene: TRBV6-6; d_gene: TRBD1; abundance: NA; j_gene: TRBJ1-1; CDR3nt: TGTGCCAGCAGTTCGAGCCTGACAGGGGGCACTGAAGCTTTCTTT; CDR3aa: CASSSSLTGGTEAFF
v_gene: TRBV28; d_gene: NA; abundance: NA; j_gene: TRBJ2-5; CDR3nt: TGTGCCAGCAGTTTTATTCCCGAGACCCAGTACTTC; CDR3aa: CASSFIPETQYF
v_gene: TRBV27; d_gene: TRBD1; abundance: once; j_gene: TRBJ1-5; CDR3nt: TGTGCCAGCAGTCGGGACAGCGATCAGCCCCAGCATTTT; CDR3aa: CASSRDSDQPQHF
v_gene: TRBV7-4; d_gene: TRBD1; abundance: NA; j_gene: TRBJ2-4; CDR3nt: TGTGCCAGCAGCCGAGTTGGGACAGCTAGGGTGGCCAAAAACATTCAGTACTTC; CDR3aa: CASSRVGTARVAKNIQYF
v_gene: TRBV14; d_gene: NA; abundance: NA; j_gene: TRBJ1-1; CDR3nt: TGTGCCAGCAGCCCAATACGGGATCAGACTGAAGCTTTCTTT; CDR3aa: CASSPIRDQTEAFF
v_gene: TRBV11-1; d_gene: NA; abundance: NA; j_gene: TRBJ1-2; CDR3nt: TGTGCCAGCAGCCTCCAGGAAAACTATGGCTACACCTTC; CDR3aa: CASSLQENYGYTF
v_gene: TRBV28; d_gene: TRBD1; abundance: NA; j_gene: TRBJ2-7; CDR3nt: TGTGCCAGCAGCGTACAGGGGAACTCCTACGAGCAGTACTTC; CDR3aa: CASSVQGNSYEQYF
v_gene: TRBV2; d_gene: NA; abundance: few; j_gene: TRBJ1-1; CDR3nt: TGTGCCAGCAGCCCCGGACAGAACACTGAAGCTTTCTTT; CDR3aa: CASSPGQNTEAFF
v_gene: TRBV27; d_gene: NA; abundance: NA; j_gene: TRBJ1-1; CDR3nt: TGTGCCAGCAGTTTATCGGCGAACACTGAAGCTTTCTTT; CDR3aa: CASSLSANTEAFF